This T cell receptor (beta chain) was captured by sequencing in a study of long-term antiretroviral therapy in people with HIV. The CDR3 runs 14 residues. V was pared by 3 bases and J by 6 bases, with 14 bases between. CDR1 SGHTA and CDR2 FQGNSA come from the germline V gene. Amounts of about 0.9-11 million cryopreserved PBMC were held in the samples before DNA extraction. The immunoSEQ assay was v3.0, run at survey level. The data were produced by immunoSEQ multiplex PCR, yet TCRdb's version contains in-frame clones alone and is incomplete. The data contain about 25,000 clones, about 90% of them singletons. This clone was counted a single time. The antigen is undetermined. Study-level points and caveats: ART adherence, viral resistance and therapy changes went undocumented.

This sequence joins TRBV7-2 and TRBJ1-1, with D perhaps matching TRBD1 (5 bases). Sequenced here: unsorted PBMCs, sampled less than 4.7 years after starting antiretroviral therapy. This TCR came from a man aged 30-40 years with HIV. The CDR3 loop is CASSLRGVRAEAFF. The CDR3 DNA reads as TGTGCCAGCAGCTTGAGGGGTGTTCGGGCTGAAGCTTTCTTT.